This T cell receptor (beta chain) was recovered during a study of neoadjuvant anti-PD-1 for oral cavity cancer. Documented time point: after neoadjuvant nivolumab, at surgical resection. Trimming cost V 3 bases and J 5 bases, with 19 bases left between them. Germline V gene sequence: CDR1 LNHNV, CDR2 YYDKDF (reference sequence). This CDR3 has 16 residues. Profiled with immunoSEQ multiplex PCR; TCRdb holds only in-frame clones, not every one. The sample shows fewer than 8,000 clones, 62% of them seen only once. The sequence was obtained from a person between 40 and 85 years old with oral cavity squamous cell carcinoma. Sequencing used PBMCs, obtained after nivolumab (anti-PD-1) treatment. This sequence joins TRBV15 and TRBJ2-5, with a tentative D call TRBD2 (7 bases). CDR3 in amino acids: CATSSDLRGARETQYF. The CDR3 bases are TGTGCCACCAGCAGCGACCTCCGGGGGGCCAGGGAGACCCAGTACTTC.